These T cell receptor beta chains were read from a single sample in a study. TCRdb independently ran MiXCR on the RT-PCR reads; one entry per CDR3 protein. The sample lists almost 700,000 distinct CDR3 sequences; 12% to 15% were seen once. Material for sequencing was memory CD4+ T cells from blood. These receptors all stem from a female donor in good health, serving as a healthy control. Each CDR3 is given without its conserved first and last residue. Each record gives: D gene, V gene, J gene, CDR3 length, CDR3 protein. The D gene is left open where the match is weak.

TRBD2	TRBV6-2/TRBV6-3	TRBJ2-1	13	ASGLAGTPYNEQF
TRBD2	TRBV10-3	TRBJ2-2	12	ATRASGRDGELF
.	TRBV4-2	TRBJ2-2	14	ASSQEETVNTGELF
.	TRBV10-3	TRBJ2-1	12	AISESKADNEQF
.	TRBV6-2/TRBV6-3	TRBJ2-5	11	ASSHPPKETQY
TRBD1	TRBV20-1	TRBJ1-1	10	SAFRGTESAF
TRBD2	TRBV7-2	TRBJ2-7	13	ASSTQSGTRDEQY
.	TRBV6-6	TRBJ1-1	11	ASSYGRHTEAF
.	TRBV10-1	TRBJ2-1	14	ASSDFLGSQGDEQF
.	TRBV20-1	TRBJ2-3	11	SASPSVGDTQY
TRBD1	TRBV6-5	TRBJ1-6	16	ASSPGQGASSYNSPLH
.	TRBV12-3/TRBV12-4	TRBJ2-1	9	ASSLESVQF
.	TRBV28	TRBJ2-7	12	ASSLFQKAYEQY
.	TRBV20-1	TRBJ2-5	11	SGLRNDQETQY
.	TRBV24-1	TRBJ1-2	10	ATSEIGGSLE
TRBD2	TRBV2	TRBJ2-1	13	ASSGGTTSYNEQF
TRBD2	TRBV20-1	TRBJ2-7	16	SARKGLAGGPSSYEQY
TRBD1	TRBV7-2	TRBJ1-1	13	ASNRDRAVNTEAF